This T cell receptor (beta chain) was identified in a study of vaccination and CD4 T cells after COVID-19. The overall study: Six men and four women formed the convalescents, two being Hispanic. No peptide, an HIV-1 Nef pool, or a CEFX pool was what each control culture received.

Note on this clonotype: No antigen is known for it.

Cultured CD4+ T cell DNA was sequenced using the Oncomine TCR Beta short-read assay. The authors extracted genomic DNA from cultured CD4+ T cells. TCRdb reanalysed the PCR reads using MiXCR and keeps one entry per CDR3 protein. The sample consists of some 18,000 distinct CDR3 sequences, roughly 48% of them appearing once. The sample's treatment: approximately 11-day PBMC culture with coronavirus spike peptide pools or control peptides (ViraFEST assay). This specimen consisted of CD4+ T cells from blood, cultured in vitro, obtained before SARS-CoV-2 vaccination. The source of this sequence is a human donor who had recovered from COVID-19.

CDR3 nucleotide sequence: TGCAGTGCTGCAACAAGGAACACCGGGGAGCTGTTTTTT. Translating gives CSAATRNTGELFF. This sequence joins TRBV20-1 and TRBJ2-2; D unclear. The V end lost 5 bases, the J end lost 1 base, and 8 bases lay between the germline ends. The V gene's germline CDR1 is DFQATT and CDR2 SNEGSKA (reference sequence). The CDR3 length is 13 residues.